The entry that follows covers one T cell receptor (beta chain) sequence. This sample was taken from a study of blood T cell repertoires in COVID-19. The CDR3 has 15 amino acids. V was cut by 1 base and J by 9 bases, with 13 bases left in between. CDR1 and CDR2 from the germline V gene are MNHNS and SASEGT. The authors' processing: From reference gene primer amplification, estimates of nucleated cell counts were derived. Here immunoSEQ multiplex PCR was the method, and the copy in TCRdb shows in-frame clones only, minus some. The DNA was the basis for D and trimming; V, J and clone size are from that table. The sample records a few hundred thousand clones, about 90% being singletons.

This sequence joins TRBV6-1 and TRBJ1-6, with D maybe TRBD1 (6 bases). The TCR originated in a woman aged 70 to 79 with COVID-19, enrolled during active disease. Sequenced sample: peripheral blood. CDR3 loop: CASSEDYRVGSPLHF. DNA of the CDR3: TGTGCCAGCAGTGAAGATTACAGGGTGGGTTCACCCCTCCACTTT.